This TCR beta chain was sequenced for a study of T cells in Graves' hyperthyroidism and ophthalmopathy. At the level of the study: The authors collected peripheral blood at initial diagnosis, before any treatment.

Regarding the study as a whole: Progression to ophthalmopathy was predicted a median of roughly 6.5 months early. The majority of expanded thyroid clonotypes above 0.001 also appeared in blood.

Trimming took 3 bases from V and 5 from J; bases not matched to a gene: 11. The germline CDR1 and CDR2 sequences are MNHEY and SMNVEV (reference sequence). There are 17 residues in the CDR3. This clonotype was detected many times. What it binds is unknown. There were TCR beta CDR3 regions amplified from RNA transcripts. Using the HTBI primer set, a first-round RT-PCR was run on the TCR CDR3. TCRdb itself ran the multiplex PCR reads through MiXCR, one entry per CDR3 protein. The sample lists more than 300,000 distinct CDR3 sequences; about 14% were seen once. The sequencing input was blood. The J gene is TRBJ2-3, the V gene TRBV27, with 10 bases fitting TRBD2. The sequence derives from a woman under 40 with Graves' ophthalmopathy. CDR3 amino acids: CASSFWAQRGGKDTQYF. CDR3 bases: TGTGCCAGCAGTTTTTGGGCCCAGCGGGGGGGTAAAGATACGCAGTATTTT.